Below, one T cell receptor beta chain is given with its context. This clone was counted a single time. What this receptor recognizes is not known. No base quality information exists; no much larger clone differs at one position. Using the deep immunoSEQ assay, TCR CDR3 regions were amplified from genomic DNA by multiplex PCR. Extracted genomic DNA from each cell subset was spread evenly across all wells of several immunoSEQ 96-well plates, with each plate serving as a replicate. Each replicate PCR for sorted subsets received around 200 ng genomic DNA, equal to tens of thousands of T cell genomes. The purified libraries were quantified using a Qubit 3.0 fluorometer, sized with a Bioanalyzer 2100, and then quantified again using the KAPA Library Quantification kit. A separate single-read 150-cycle Illumina NextSeq 550 flow cell was used to sequence each immunoSEQ 96-well plate. The study's processing was this. Because the immunoSEQ output included only junctional sequences and no quality scores, the filtering could not be the same as the filtering used for full-length reads. Sequences were annotated with PyIR, a Python wrapper for IgBLAST v1.9, and V/J genes and CDR3 were assigned using IMGT germline references. Reads were filtered out if the reads had weak V/J assignments (E-value above 1e-6), no CDR3, stop codons, out-of-frame junctions, or ambiguous translated residues. V3J clonotypes were defined as sequences sharing the same inferred V gene, J gene, and CDR3 amino acid sequence. Percentage overlap between repertoires was calculated by dividing the number of shared unique clonotypes by the size of the smaller repertoire. RTK rarefaction, the Chao1 estimator, and Recon v2.1 estimates of unobserved clonotypes were used to assess repertoire richness. OLGA was used to compute generation probabilities for all TCRbeta clonotypes that the gDNA method yielded from several donors. TCRdb took over this immuneACCESS table, retaining in-frame rearrangements with V and J assigned. Such tables are incomplete; in checked studies, under half of the missing clones stem from an unresolved V gene, and the remainder is unexplained. V, J and clone size are taken as reported in that table, and D and trimming were inferred from the DNA itself. The sample table shows around 1,900,000 clones, and about 93% are seen once. Less than 2% of the sample rests with the top ten.

CD8 naive samples were obtained by positive selection for CCR7 among CD45RO-negative cells, yielding a CD45RA+CCR7+ population from which TemRA cells were excluded. Healthy HIV-negative adults with no recently reported acute infections or vaccinations were included as donors. Every donor was a Caucasian adult residing in Nashville, Tennessee, USA. After blood collection by leukapheresis, PBMCs were isolated using Ficoll-Histopaque density gradient centrifugation and then cryopreserved in the vapor phase of liquid nitrogen. Analytical flow cytometry was used to check the purity and quantity of each magnetically sorted T cell population. Genomic DNA was isolated from each sorted fraction and quantified by UV absorbance on a Nanodrop 2000c. The data belong to a study of shared clonotypes between healthy human individuals (dated by TCRdb to 2019 to 2021). Regarding the research as a whole: A few men and a couple of women, aged 18 to 49 years, made up the cohort. Per donor, three plates each were used for CD4 naive and CD4 memory, two for CD8 naive, and one for CD8 memory. Blood TCR repertoires of several healthy adults were deeply sequenced to estimate repertoire size and the extent of clonotype sharing between individuals. Between about 0.8 and 8.9 billion PBMCs per donor were obtained by leukapheresis. Different laboratories and diverse techniques were used to prepare libraries and sequence TCR repertoires, to increase sequencing depth and limit assay-specific biases. What the research found in general, with its limitations: Sampling was restricted to blood, and TCR repertoires in tissues likely differ from the TCR repertoires found in blood. Naive subsets generally had larger estimated clonotype richness than memory subsets. Clonotypes shared by all four sorted-subset donors showed higher generation probabilities than non-shared clonotypes. Pairwise subsampling indicated that sequencing depth was expected to affect the degree of clonotype sharing among donors. The small number of donors limited the genetic and exposure-history diversity represented. Even with the large sequencing depth, rarefaction of the sorted-subset datasets indicated that sequencing was incomplete. Approximately 4.8% of naive CD4, approximately 3.7% of naive CD8, 2.3% of memory CD4, and roughly 0.4% of memory CD8 clonotypes were shared across a few donors.

The TCR originated in a man between 18 and 35 years old in good health. Some clones in this sample may be carry-over from other donors' samples. The sequencing input was naive CD8+ T cells from PBMCs. The cell subset or site label here, explained by the study, means: CD45RA+CCR7+.

The CDR3 protein: CASSVKEIDEQFF. In nucleotide form, the sequence is TGTGCCAGCAGCGTCAAAGAAATCGATGAGCAGTTCTTC. The chain employs TRBV7-9 and TRBJ2-1, with no D gene named confidently. Taken from the germline V gene (reference sequence), the CDR1 and CDR2 loops are SEHNR and FQNEAQ. The CDR3 starts with the cysteine, ends with the phenylalanine, and has 13 residues. Only the CDR3 region is kept as DNA, spanning 39 bases read in frame from base 1. The junction shows trimming of 5 bases on V and 8 bases on J, plus 13 bases between the germline ends.